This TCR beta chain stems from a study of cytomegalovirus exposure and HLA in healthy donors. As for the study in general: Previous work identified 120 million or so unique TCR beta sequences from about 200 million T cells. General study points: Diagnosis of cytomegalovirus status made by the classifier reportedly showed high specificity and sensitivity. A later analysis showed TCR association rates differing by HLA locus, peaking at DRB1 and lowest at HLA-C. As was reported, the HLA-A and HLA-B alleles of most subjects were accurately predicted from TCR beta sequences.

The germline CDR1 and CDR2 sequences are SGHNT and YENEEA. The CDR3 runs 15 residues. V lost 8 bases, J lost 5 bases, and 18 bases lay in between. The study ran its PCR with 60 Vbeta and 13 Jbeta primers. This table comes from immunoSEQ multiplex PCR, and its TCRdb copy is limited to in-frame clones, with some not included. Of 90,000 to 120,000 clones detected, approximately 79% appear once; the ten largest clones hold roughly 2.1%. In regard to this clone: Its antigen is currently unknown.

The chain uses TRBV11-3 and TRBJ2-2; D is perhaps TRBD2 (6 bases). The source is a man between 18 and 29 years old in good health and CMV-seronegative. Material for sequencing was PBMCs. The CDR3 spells CASHAGRRGTGELFF. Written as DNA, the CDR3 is TGTGCCAGCCACGCGGGGCGACGGGGGACCGGGGAGCTGTTTTTT.